One sample yielded the 27 T cell receptor beta chains listed below, sequenced in a study of blood T cell repertoires in COVID-19. Profiling relied on immunoSEQ multiplex PCR, and the TCRdb table lists in-frame clones only, not all of them. This table has some 180,000 clones, 75% to 85% appearing once. Material: peripheral blood. Every receptor here comes from a woman of 80 years or more with COVID-19, enrolled during active disease.

J is TRBJ2-5 and V is TRBV7-6, with 15 positions matching TRBD2. There are 18 residues in the CDR3. The V and J ends lost 0 bases and 6 bases, in that order; junction bases with no gene match: 8. Germline lookup yields CDR1 SGHVS and CDR2 FNYEAQ. The CDR3 coding sequence is TGTGCCAGCAGCTTAGCAGGGACTAGCGGGGGGCATTGGAAGACCCAGTACTTC. Translated, it gives CASSLAGTSGGHWKTQYF.

Regarding this clone: Other DNA sequences in the sample encode the same CDR3. V gene TRBV7-2 combines with J gene TRBJ2-3; TRBD2 matches 12 bases. The CDR3 covers 17 residues. The J segment lost 3 bases and the V segment lost 1 base, leaving 5 bases of the junction unmatched. CDR1 and CDR2 (germline): SGHTA, FQGNSA. The DNA for the CDR3 is TGTGCCAGCAGCTTAGACGGACTAGCGGGACGAACAGATACGCAGTATTTT. The encoded protein is CASSLDGLAGRTDTQYF.

The chain couples TRBV6-5 to TRBJ2-4, with D possibly TRBD2 on 5 matching bases. Germline CDR1 MNHEY, CDR2 SVGAGI. CDR3 length: 13 amino acids. Trimming cost V 7 bases and J 1 base, with 8 bases left between them. The DNA for the CDR3 is TGTGCCAGCATTGGGGAGGCCAAAAACATTCAGTACTTC. This gives the protein CASIGEAKNIQYF.

The genes are TRBV5-1 and TRBJ1-1, with D possibly TRBD1 on 5 matching bases. V dropped 0 bases and J dropped 4 bases, with 13 bases sitting between them. CDR1 and CDR2 (germline): SGHRS, YFSETQ. CDR3 length: 15 amino acids. The CDR3 sequence is CASSLVQGTGTEAFF. The CDR3 DNA reads TGCGCCAGCAGCTTGGTTCAGGGAACAGGCACTGAAGCTTTCTTT.

This clone occurred a few times. This chain joins TRBV4-3 and TRBJ1-2; D remains ambiguous. Germline CDR1 LGHNA, CDR2 YSLEER. The CDR3 loop spans 13 amino acids. With 3 bases removed from V and 0 bases from J, the gap between germline ends came to 5 bases. Here the CDR3 reads CASSQLTNYGYTF. In DNA, the CDR3 is TGCGCCAGCAGCCAGTTAACTAACTATGGCTACACCTTC.

The chain has TRBV6-5 and TRBJ2-3; TRBD1 might be the D (6 bases). Germline CDR1 and CDR2: MNHEY and SVGAGI. The CDR3 length is 15 residues. Trimming pared 0 bases from V and 2 bases from J, leaving 9 bases between. The CDR3 reads CASSYSRGFTDTQYF. CDR3 nucleotides: TGTGCCAGCAGTTACTCGAGGGGGTTCACAGATACGCAGTATTTT.

V is TRBV5-4 and J is TRBJ1-2; 11 bases match TRBD1. With V trimmed by 4 bases and J by 2 bases, 4 bases remained unmatched. Germline V gene lookup returns CDR1 SGHNT and CDR2 YYREEE (reference sequence). The length of the CDR3 is 15 residues. Written as DNA, the CDR3 is TGTGCCAGCAGCCTCCGGGACAGGGGGAACTATGGCTACACCTTC. Translated: CASSLRDRGNYGYTF.

The chain is built from TRBV19 and TRBJ2-4, with 8 bases lining up with TRBD1. In germline, CDR1 is LNHDA, CDR2 SQIVND (reference sequence). Germline trimming cut 0 bases from V and 2 bases from J; bases unmatched to any gene: 3. CDR3 size: 16 residues. The chain's CDR3 is CASSIENRGSKNIQYF. CDR3 DNA: TGTGCCAGTAGTATAGAGAACAGGGGGTCCAAAAACATTCAGTACTTC.

The chain has TRBV11-2 and TRBJ2-5; D remains unclear. The CDR3 length is 13 residues. The V end lost 5 bases, the J end lost 9 bases, and 16 bases lay between the germline ends. Germline-derived CDR1 and CDR2 are SGHAT and FQNNGV. CDR3 region: CASSPGPGAAQYF. CDR3 nucleotide sequence: TGTGCCAGCAGCCCCGGTCCCGGTGCGGCCCAGTACTTC.

V is TRBV11-2 and J is TRBJ1-4, with 7 nucleotides matching TRBD1. This CDR3 has 16 residues. Per germline, CDR1 SGHAT and CDR2 FQNNGV. The ends lost 2 bases at V and 9 bases at J; junction bases unmatched: 12. CDR3 DNA: TGTGCCAGCAGCTTACCGGGACAGATGTTGGGCAAAAAACTGTTTTTT. Protein: CASSLPGQMLGKKLFF. The complete variable domain, with remaining parts taken from reference TRBV11-2 and TRBJ1-4, reads EAGVAQSPRYKIIEKRQSVAFWCNPISGHATLYWYQQILGQGPKLLIQFQNNGVVDDSQLPKDRFSAERLKGVDSTLKIQPAKLEDSAVYLCASSLPGQMLGKKLFFGSGTQLSVL.

This clone has just one count. This chain joins TRBV3-1 (or the pseudogene TRBV3-2) and TRBJ2-2, with D unresolved. V was cut by 4 bases and J by 8 bases, with 11 bases left in between. Per germline, CDR1 LGHDT and CDR2 YNNKEL (reference sequence). The CDR3 covers 13 residues. The CDR3 region has the DNA TGTGCCAGCAGCCTCTATGGTGAGGGGGAGCTGTTTTTT. Protein: CASSLYGEGELFF.

The chain carries TRBV19 and TRBJ2-7; D remains unclear. Deletions cut 1 base from V and 7 bases from J, with 11 bases between. The CDR3 totals 13 residues. Germline values: CDR1 LNHDA, CDR2 SQIVND (reference sequence). This CDR3 is CASSIGGLTEQYF. The CDR3 DNA follows: TGTGCCAGTAGTATAGGTGGGCTAACGGAGCAGTACTTC.

V and J are TRBV5-1 and TRBJ2-1; TRBD2 matches at 11 bases. The ends lost 0 bases at V and 9 bases at J; junction bases unmatched: 11. The CDR3 totals 17 residues. Germline V lookup: CDR1 SGHRS, CDR2 YFSETQ. The CDR3 loop is CASSLGPSGRSIGEQFF. The DNA for the CDR3 is TGCGCCAGCAGCTTGGGTCCTAGCGGGAGGTCAATAGGTGAGCAGTTCTTC.

This chain links TRBV6-5 with TRBJ2-7, with 9 bases identical to TRBD2. CDR3 length: 15 residues. Germline CDR1 reads MNHEY; CDR2 reads SVGAGI. V lost 4 bases to trimming and J lost 4 bases; unmatched junction nucleotides: 8. CDR3 DNA sequence: TGTGCCAGCAGTTCCGCCGGGACTAGCCGATACGAGCAGTACTTC. Amino acids: CASSSAGTSRYEQYF.

The chain carries TRBV9 and TRBJ2-2; 8 bases fit TRBD1. Germline-derived CDR1 and CDR2 are SGDLS and YYNGEE. The CDR3 length is 15 residues. V shed 3 bases and J 6 bases; nucleotides not matched to a gene: 7. The CDR3 DNA reads TGTGCCAGCAGCGCCGACAGGGGTTGGGCCGGGGAGCTGTTTTTT. Amino acids: CASSADRGWAGELFF.

The chain carries TRBV27 and TRBJ2-3; 9 nucleotides align to TRBD2. Germline V gene data show CDR1 as MNHEY and CDR2 as SMNVEV (reference sequence). The V segment lost 3 bases and the J segment 4 bases; nucleotides outside the gene matches: 5. This CDR3 spans 15 amino acids. CDR3 sequence reads: CASSLAGGRADTQYF. The CDR3 nucleotides read TGTGCCAGCAGTTTGGCGGGGGGGCGTGCAGATACGCAGTATTTT.

The chain combines TRBV4-2 with TRBJ1-1; D might be TRBD1 (5 bases). CDR3 length: 16 residues. V lost 5 bases, J lost 0 bases, and 16 bases lay in between. The germline V gene has CDR1 LGHNA and CDR2 YNFKEQ. CDR3 DNA sequence: TGTGCCAGCAGCATCGGCGGGGGGGTTATGAACACTGAAGCTTTCTTT. It encodes CASSIGGGVMNTEAFF.

This clone showed up just once. J is TRBJ2-5 and V is TRBV7-2, with TRBD2 identical over 10 bases. Germline CDR1 is SGHTA and CDR2 is FQGNSA. CDR3 length equals 16 residues. V shed 5 bases and J 5 bases; nucleotides not matched to a gene: 11. The CDR3 nucleotides read TGTGCCAGCAGCCTCGGGGTAGCGGGGGGCTACGAGACCCAGTACTTC. Translating gives CASSLGVAGGYETQYF.

The chain carries TRBV19 and TRBJ2-5; TRBD1 agrees at 12 bases. CDR1 is LNHDA, CDR2 SQIVND, per germline (reference sequence). The V segment lost 10 bases and the J segment 5 bases; nucleotides outside the gene matches: 5. CDR3 length equals 13 residues. CDR3 nucleotide sequence: TGTGCCACCAGGGACAGGGGGCGCGAGACCCAGTACTTC. This codes for CATRDRGRETQYF.

The chain joins TRBV7-9 to TRBJ1-5, with 7 positions matching TRBD1. The CDR3 has 14 residues. CDR1 and CDR2 (germline): SEHNR, FQNEAQ (reference sequence). V trimming: 5 bases; J trimming: 8 bases; junction bases outside the gene matches: 9. This chain's CDR3 is CASSGGDSPKPQHF. DNA for the CDR3: TGTGCCAGCAGCGGAGGGGACAGTCCTAAGCCCCAGCATTTT.

This sequence joins TRBV2 and TRBJ2-3, with D tentatively TRBD2 (5 bases). This CDR3 has 15 amino acids. Germline values: CDR1 SNHLY, CDR2 FYNNEI. With 7 bases removed from V and 1 base from J, the gap between germline ends came to 15 bases. For the CDR3, the DNA is TGTGCCAGCAAATCCAGAGGGTGGGGCACAGATACGCAGTATTTT. Translating it yields CASKSRGWGTDTQYF.

The chain links TRBV5-1 to TRBJ2-7, with D possibly being TRBD1 (5 bases). The CDR3 is made up of 14 amino acids. V dropped 1 base and J dropped 2 bases, with 10 bases sitting between them. Per germline, CDR1 SGHRS and CDR2 YFSETQ. The CDR3 protein is CASSLNAGPYEQYF. DNA for the CDR3: TGCGCCAGCAGCTTGAACGCAGGGCCCTACGAGCAGTACTTC. The full variable domain, its missing parts supplied by reference TRBV5-1 and TRBJ2-7, is KAGVTQTPRYLIKTRGQQVTLSCSPISGHRSVSWYQQTPGQGLQFLFEYFSETQRNKGNFPGRFSGRQFSNSRSEMNVSTLELGDSALYLCASSLNAGPYEQYFGPGTRLTVT.

J is TRBJ2-7 and V is TRBV11-2; D remains ambiguous. CDR1 is SGHAT and CDR2 is FQNNGV in the germline V gene. The CDR3 contains 13 residues. Trimming left V 3 bases short and J 4 bases short, with 10 bases between. The CDR3 protein is CASSLGSSYEQYF. The CDR3 DNA reads as TGTGCCAGCAGCTTGGGCTCATCTTACGAGCAGTACTTC.

The V and J genes are TRBV3-1 (or the pseudogene TRBV3-2) and TRBJ1-5, with unresolved D. Trimming removed 0 bases at V and 4 bases at J, with 4 bases between. CDR3 length: 13 amino acids. Germline CDR1 is LGHDT and CDR2 is YNNKEL (reference sequence). The CDR3: CASSQDGNQPQHF. As DNA, the CDR3 is TGTGCCAGCAGCCAAGACGGGAATCAGCCCCAGCATTTT.

The chain carries TRBV2 and TRBJ2-2, with a possible D match to TRBD2 (6 bases). This CDR3 comprises 12 residues. Germline V gene lookup returns CDR1 SNHLY and CDR2 FYNNEI. V was cut by 7 bases and J by 7 bases, with 10 bases left in between. CDR3 amino acids: CASTEGIGELFF. CDR3 DNA: TGTGCCAGCACGGAGGGTATCGGGGAGCTGTTTTTT.

The V call is TRBV7-9, the J call TRBJ2-3; D may be TRBD2 (6 bases). The V and J ends lost 0 bases and 0 bases respectively, with 13 bases between them. Germline values: CDR1 SEHNR, CDR2 FQNEAQ (reference sequence). This CDR3 has 17 amino acids. Here the CDR3 reads CASSLALRGASTDTQYF. CDR3 in DNA: TGTGCCAGCAGCTTAGCGCTCCGCGGGGCTAGCACAGATACGCAGTATTTT. Drawing the rest from reference TRBV7-9 and TRBJ2-3, the complete variable domain is DTGVSQNPRHKITKRGQNVTFRCDPISEHNRLYWYRQTLGQGPEFLTYFQNEAQLEKSRLLSDRFSAERPKGSFSTLEIQRTEQGDSAMYLCASSLALRGASTDTQYFGPGTRLTVL.

The chain is built from TRBV5-1 and TRBJ2-1, with TRBD2 as a possible D gene (6 bases). Germline values: CDR1 SGHRS, CDR2 YFSETQ. This CDR3 spans 15 amino acids. V was clipped by 0 bases and J by 4 bases, with 11 bases between them. CDR3: CASSLEVGGYNEQFF. The CDR3 DNA follows: TGCGCCAGCAGCTTGGAGGTGGGGGGTTACAATGAGCAGTTCTTC. Full variable domain (outside the CDR3, taken from reference TRBV5-1 and TRBJ2-1): KAGVTQTPRYLIKTRGQQVTLSCSPISGHRSVSWYQQTPGQGLQFLFEYFSETQRNKGNFPGRFSGRQFSNSRSEMNVSTLELGDSALYLCASSLEVGGYNEQFFGPGTRLTVL.